This T cell receptor beta chain comes out of a study of T cells after yellow fever vaccination. Germline V lookup: CDR1 DFQATT, CDR2 SNEGSKA (reference sequence). J gave up 1 base and V 6 bases, and 2 bases lay outside the gene matches. This CDR3 is 12 amino acids long. This clonotype occurred many times. TCRdb ran MiXCR on the 5' RACE reads and lists one entry per CDR3 protein. The sample contains 250,000 or so distinct CDR3 sequences, approximately 3.6% of which appear only once. Sequences were derived from PBMCs, sampled 15 days after the yellow fever booster vaccination. The TCR sequence derives from a man aged 18-30 years who received the YFV17D yellow fever vaccine. J is TRBJ1-2 and V is TRBV20-1; 7 bases map to TRBD1. The CDR3 sequence: CSAGQNNYGYTF. CDR3 DNA sequence: TGCAGTGCGGGACAGAATAACTATGGCTACACCTTC.